The next 5 T cell receptor beta chains were all read from a single sample in a study of Graves' ophthalmopathy and Graves' hyperthyroidism. Researchers took RNA transcripts and amplified TCR beta CDR3 regions from them. Following a first-round RT-PCR that used HTBI primers, a second-round multiplex PCR was carried out. Using its own MiXCR run on the multiplex PCR reads, TCRdb lists one record per CDR3 protein. The sample holds about 220,000 distinct CDR3 sequences; about 22% are singletons and the top ten take about 40%. The sample consisted of peripheral blood. All receptors derive from a woman aged 45-65 years with Graves' ophthalmopathy.

At least ten counts were recorded for this clonotype. This chain joins TRBV5-6 and TRBJ1-2, with TRBD1 as a possible D gene (6 bases). Germline CDR1 is SGHDT and CDR2 is YYEEEE. Trimming cost V 4 bases and J 2 bases, with 12 bases left between them. The CDR3 consists of 14 residues. The CDR3 reads CASSLGTFNYGYTF. Written as DNA, the CDR3 is TGTGCCAGCAGCCTCGGGACATTCAACTATGGCTACACCTTC.

This clonotype was seen ten or more times. V is TRBV2 and J is TRBJ2-5; tentatively, D is TRBD2 (7 bases). The CDR3 is made up of 14 amino acids. V was shortened by 4 bases and J by 5 bases, with 14 bases between the two germline ends. From germline, CDR1 is SNHLY and CDR2 FYNNEI. Here the CDR3 DNA reads TGTGCCAGCAGTGGCGGGGGCGCCGGGGAGACCCAGTACTTC. Translation gives CASSGGGAGETQYF. Full variable domain (outside the CDR3, taken from reference TRBV2 and TRBJ2-5): EPEVTQTPSHQVTQMGQEVILRCVPISNHLYFYWYRQILGQKVEFLVSFYNNEISEKSEIFDDQFSVERPDGSNFTLKIRSTKLEDSAMYFCASSGGGAGETQYFGPGTRLLVL.

Many counts were recorded for this clonotype. The rearrangement joins TRBV29-1 to TRBJ2-5; weak D call: TRBD2 (5 bases). The CDR3 spans 12 residues. V was cut by 3 bases and J by 2 bases, with 7 bases left in between. Germline V CDR1 and CDR2: SQVTM, ANQGSEA. The CDR3 DNA reads as TGCAGCGTTGAGGACTTACAAGAGACCCAGTACTTC. Protein: CSVEDLQETQYF. Supplemented by reference TRBV29-1 and TRBJ2-5, the full variable domain reads SAVISQKPSRDICQRGTSLTIQCQVDSQVTMMFWYRQQPGQSLTLIATANQGSEATYESGFVIDKFPISRPNLTFSTLTVSNMSPEDSSIYLCSVEDLQETQYFGPGTRLLVL.

This clonotype was counted ten times or more. The chain carries TRBV29-1 and TRBJ2-7; D gene unclear. This CDR3 has 13 amino acids. The germline V and J ends were trimmed by 4 bases and 2 bases, with 12 bases remaining between them. Germline V gene data show CDR1 as SQVTM and CDR2 as ANQGSEA. CDR3 residues: CSVGDPNPYEQYF. The CDR3 nucleotides read TGCAGCGTTGGTGACCCGAACCCCTACGAGCAGTACTTC.

This clonotype was seen at least ten times. V is TRBV19 and J is TRBJ2-7; 7 positions agree with TRBD1. Germline trimming cut 10 bases from V and 0 bases from J; bases unmatched to any gene: 9. The CDR3 spans 14 residues. The germline V gene has CDR1 LNHDA and CDR2 SQIVND (reference sequence). As DNA, the CDR3 is TGTGCCACAGGAAGGACAGGCTACTCCTACGAGCAGTACTTC. This sequence encodes CATGRTGYSYEQYF.